This T cell receptor beta chain is drawn from a study of T-cell reconstitution after alpha-beta-depleted transplantation in children. Library preparation (for TCRbeta) was performed with unique molecular identifiers. TCRdb re-derived calls from the PCR reads in MiXCR, one entry per CDR3 protein. Here the sample spans about 580,000 distinct CDR3 sequences, 23% being singletons. CDR1 LNHDA and CDR2 SQIVND come from the germline V gene (reference sequence). V was clipped by 6 bases and J by 0 bases, with 8 bases between them. The CDR3 has 14 amino acids. Comments on this clonotype: Its antigen is as yet unknown.

General study findings and limits: After transplant, high TCRbeta diversity at day 60 in some patients arose from surviving recipient T cells and thymic progenitors. The study reportedly traced alpha-beta T cells about two months after transplant to several hundred expanded graft clones. It was newly produced T cells that mostly accounted for T-cell counts and diversity one year after transplant.

The receptor was isolated from a boy under two years old who had a stem cell transplant for acute myeloid leukemia, so the T cells may come from the graft donor. The sample consisted of PBMCs, mostly from graft donor cells, taken 360 days after TCRalphabeta/CD19-depleted stem cell transplant. The chain couples TRBV19 to TRBJ2-2; D might be TRBD2 (5 bases). CDR3 amino acids: CASRNSANTGELFF. CDR3 DNA: TGTGCCAGTAGAAATAGCGCGAACACCGGGGAGCTGTTTTTT.